This T cell receptor (beta chain) was identified in a study of CD4 T cells in relation to SARS-CoV-2 and coronaviruses. General study findings and limits: Each donor contributed either pre-pandemic or post-infection samples, not both. The assay detects memory recall responses, not culture-primed primary responses. No crossreactivity against non-spike viral proteins was tested here.

Deep TCR-beta sequencing used DNA from uncultured naive and memory CD4+ T cells. Measured with immunoSEQ multiplex PCR; TCRdb has only the in-frame clones, and not every one. Of nearly 70,000 clones listed, 80% to 95% are singletons. A word on this clone: Its antigen is as yet unknown.

This CDR3 spans 13 amino acids. Trimming took off 2 bases at V and 10 bases at J, with 9 bases between the two ends. CDR1 is MDHEN, CDR2 SYDVKM, per germline. Unexposed donor CD4+ T cells date from 2011-2018, before the COVID-19 pandemic. The chain recombines TRBV28 with TRBJ1-6; possibly TRBD1 for D (5 bases). The TCR sequence derives from a human donor in good health. Sequencing input: naive CD4+ T cells from PBMCs. Subset of the sample: naive CD4+ T cells isolated by negative enrichment. The CDR3: CASSLGARSPLHF. The CDR3 DNA sequence: TGTGCCAGCAGTTTAGGGGCGAGGTCACCCCTCCACTTT.